This TCR beta chain was recorded in a study of OX40 agonist ivuxolimab in advanced cancers. Study-wide background: Melanoma, hepatocellular carcinoma, head and neck or renal cell cancer occurred in dose-escalation patients.

This CDR3 is built from 16 residues. The germline CDR1 and CDR2 sequences are KGHSH and LQKENI. V shed 3 bases and J 3 bases; nucleotides not matched to a gene: 6. Overall study results and limits: There were also nonresponders showing low normalized T-cell clonal expansion.

The cohort excluded patients with autoimmune disease history or systemic immunosuppression. About this clone itself: Antigen: not known.

The data were produced by immunoSEQ multiplex PCR, yet TCRdb's version contains in-frame clones alone and is incomplete. The repertoire holds about 75,000 clones, with roughly nine tenths as singletons. This chain uses TRBV18 with TRBJ2-1, with 9 bases fitting TRBD1. The sequenced sample was CD4+ or CD8+ T cells sorted from blood, obtained in a trial of the OX40 agonist ivuxolimab. The sequence derives from an adult with an advanced solid tumor such as melanoma, head and neck, liver or kidney cancer. In DNA, the CDR3 is TGTGCCAGCTCACCGGCGGGACAGGGATTCTACAATGAGCAGTTCTTC. It specifies CASSPAGQGFYNEQFF. Filled out from reference TRBV18 and TRBJ2-1, the complete variable domain reads NAGVMQNPRHLVRRRGQEARLRCSPMKGHSHVYWYRQLPEEGLKFMVYLQKENIIDESGMPKERFSAEFPKEGPSILRIQQVVRGDSAAYFCASSPAGQGFYNEQFFGPGTRLTVL.